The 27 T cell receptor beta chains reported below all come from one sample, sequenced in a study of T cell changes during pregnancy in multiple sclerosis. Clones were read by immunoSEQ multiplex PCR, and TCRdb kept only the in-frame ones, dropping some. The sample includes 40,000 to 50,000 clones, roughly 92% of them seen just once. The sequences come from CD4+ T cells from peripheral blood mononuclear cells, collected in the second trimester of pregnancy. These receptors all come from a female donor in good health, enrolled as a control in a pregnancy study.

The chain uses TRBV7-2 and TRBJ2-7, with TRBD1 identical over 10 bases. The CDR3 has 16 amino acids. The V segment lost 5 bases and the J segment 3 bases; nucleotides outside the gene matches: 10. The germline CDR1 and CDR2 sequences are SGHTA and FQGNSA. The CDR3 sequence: CASSPQTGGYNYEQYF. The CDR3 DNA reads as TGTGCCAGCAGCCCGCAGACAGGGGGCTACAACTACGAGCAGTACTTC.

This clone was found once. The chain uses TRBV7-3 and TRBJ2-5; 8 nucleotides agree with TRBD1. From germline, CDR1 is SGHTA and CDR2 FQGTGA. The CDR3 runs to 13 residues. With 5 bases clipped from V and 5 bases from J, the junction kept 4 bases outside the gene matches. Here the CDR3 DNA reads TGTGCCAGCAGCATGGACAGGGAGGAGACCCAGTACTTC. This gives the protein CASSMDREETQYF.

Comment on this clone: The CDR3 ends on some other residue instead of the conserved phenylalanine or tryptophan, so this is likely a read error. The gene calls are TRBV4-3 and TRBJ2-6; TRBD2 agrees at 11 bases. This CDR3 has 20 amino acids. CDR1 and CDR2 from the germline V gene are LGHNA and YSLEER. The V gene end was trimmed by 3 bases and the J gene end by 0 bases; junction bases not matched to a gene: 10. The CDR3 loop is CASSQTYSGTSGSGANVLTS. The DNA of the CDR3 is TGCGCCAGCAGCCAGACTTACTCCGGGACTAGCGGCTCTGGGGCCAACGTCCTGACTTCC.

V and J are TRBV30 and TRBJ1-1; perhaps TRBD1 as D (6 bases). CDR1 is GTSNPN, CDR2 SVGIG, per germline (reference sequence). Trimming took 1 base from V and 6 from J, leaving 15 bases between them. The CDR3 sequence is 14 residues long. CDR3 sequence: CAWSAWGGVSEAFF. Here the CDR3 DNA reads TGTGCCTGGAGTGCGTGGGGGGGCGTATCTGAAGCTTTCTTT.

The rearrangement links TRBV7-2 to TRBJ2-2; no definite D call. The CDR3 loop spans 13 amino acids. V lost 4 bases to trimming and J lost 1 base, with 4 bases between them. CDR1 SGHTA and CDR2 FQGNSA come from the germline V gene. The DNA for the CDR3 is TGTGCCAGCAGCTGGAGGAACACCGGGGAGCTGTTTTTT. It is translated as CASSWRNTGELFF.

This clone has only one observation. CDR3 sequence: CASGLDRTGSTTDTQYF. CDR3 DNA sequence: TGTGCTAGTGGTTTGGACAGGACAGGGAGTACAACAGATACGCAGTATTTT. The V and J genes are TRBV12-5 and TRBJ2-3; 8 bases align to TRBD1. The ends lost 1 base at V and 3 bases at J; junction bases unmatched: 9. Germline V lookup: CDR1 LGHNT, CDR2 FRNRAP. This CDR3 spans 17 amino acids.

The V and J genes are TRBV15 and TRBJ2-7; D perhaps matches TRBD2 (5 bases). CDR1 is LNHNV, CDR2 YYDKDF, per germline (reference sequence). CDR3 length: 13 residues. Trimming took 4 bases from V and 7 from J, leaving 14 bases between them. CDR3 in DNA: TGTGCCACCAGCACCTTAGCGTCCGGTGAGCAGTACTTC. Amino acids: CATSTLASGEQYF.

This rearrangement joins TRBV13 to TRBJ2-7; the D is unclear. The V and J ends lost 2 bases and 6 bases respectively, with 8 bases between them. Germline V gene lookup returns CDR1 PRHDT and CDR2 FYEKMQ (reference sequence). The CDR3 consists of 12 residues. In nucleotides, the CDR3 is TGTGCCAGCAGCTTACTTCCGAGCGAGCAGTACTTC. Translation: CASSLLPSEQYF.

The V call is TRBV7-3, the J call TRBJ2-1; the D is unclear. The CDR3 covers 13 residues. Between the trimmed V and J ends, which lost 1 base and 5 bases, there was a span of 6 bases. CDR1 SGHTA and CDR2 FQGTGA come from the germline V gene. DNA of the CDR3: TGTGCCAGCAGCTTAAACTACGACAATGAGCAGTTCTTC. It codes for CASSLNYDNEQFF.

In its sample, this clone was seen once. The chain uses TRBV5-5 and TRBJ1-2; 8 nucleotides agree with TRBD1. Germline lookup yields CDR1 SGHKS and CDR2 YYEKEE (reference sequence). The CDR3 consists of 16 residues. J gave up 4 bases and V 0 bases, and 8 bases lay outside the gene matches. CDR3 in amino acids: CASSLVSGGAGYGYTF. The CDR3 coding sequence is TGTGCCAGCAGCTTGGTCTCAGGGGGCGCTGGCTATGGCTACACCTTC.

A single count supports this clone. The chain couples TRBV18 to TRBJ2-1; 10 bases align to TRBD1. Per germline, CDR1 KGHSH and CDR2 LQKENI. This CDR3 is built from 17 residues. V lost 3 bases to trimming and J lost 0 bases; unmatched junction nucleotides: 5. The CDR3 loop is CASSPPDRGSSYNEQFF. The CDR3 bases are TGTGCCAGCTCACCCCCGGACAGGGGGAGCTCCTACAATGAGCAGTTCTTC.

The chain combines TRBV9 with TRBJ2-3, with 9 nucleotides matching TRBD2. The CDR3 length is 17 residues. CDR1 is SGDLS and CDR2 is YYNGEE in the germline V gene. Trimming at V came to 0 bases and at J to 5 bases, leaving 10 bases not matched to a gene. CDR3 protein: CASSVDRAGGVGDTQYF. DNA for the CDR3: TGTGCCAGCAGCGTAGATCGAGCGGGGGGCGTAGGAGATACGCAGTATTTT.

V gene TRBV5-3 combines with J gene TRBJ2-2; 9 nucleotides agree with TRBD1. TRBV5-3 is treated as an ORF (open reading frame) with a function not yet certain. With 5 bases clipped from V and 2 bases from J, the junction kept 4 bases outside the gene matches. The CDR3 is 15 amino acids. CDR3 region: CARSWDRANTGELFF. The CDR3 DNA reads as TGTGCCAGAAGTTGGGACAGGGCTAACACCGGGGAGCTGTTTTTT.

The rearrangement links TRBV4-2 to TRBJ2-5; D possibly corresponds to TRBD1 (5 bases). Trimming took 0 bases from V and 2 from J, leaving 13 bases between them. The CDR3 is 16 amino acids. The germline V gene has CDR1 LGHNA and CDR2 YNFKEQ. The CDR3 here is CASSQDIRQTQETQYF. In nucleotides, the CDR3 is TGTGCCAGCAGCCAAGATATTAGACAGACTCAAGAGACCCAGTACTTC.

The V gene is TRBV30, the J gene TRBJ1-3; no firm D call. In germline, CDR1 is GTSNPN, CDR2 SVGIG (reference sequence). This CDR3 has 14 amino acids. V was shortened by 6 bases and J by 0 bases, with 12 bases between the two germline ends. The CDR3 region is CACQTASSGNTIYF. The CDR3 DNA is TGTGCCTGCCAAACAGCTTCCTCTGGAAACACCATATATTTT.

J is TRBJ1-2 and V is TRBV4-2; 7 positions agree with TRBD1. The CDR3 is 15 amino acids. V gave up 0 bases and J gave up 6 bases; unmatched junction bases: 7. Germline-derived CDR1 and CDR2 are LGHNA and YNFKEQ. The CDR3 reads CASSQDPGDRDGYTF. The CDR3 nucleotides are TGTGCCAGCAGCCAAGACCCGGGGGACAGAGATGGCTACACCTTC.

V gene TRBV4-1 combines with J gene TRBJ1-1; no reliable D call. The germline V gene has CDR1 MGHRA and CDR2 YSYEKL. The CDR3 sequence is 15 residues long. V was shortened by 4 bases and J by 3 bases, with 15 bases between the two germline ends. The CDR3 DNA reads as TGCGCCAGCAGCCGCGGCCCCATTGGTGACACTGAAGCTTTCTTT. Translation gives CASSRGPIGDTEAFF.

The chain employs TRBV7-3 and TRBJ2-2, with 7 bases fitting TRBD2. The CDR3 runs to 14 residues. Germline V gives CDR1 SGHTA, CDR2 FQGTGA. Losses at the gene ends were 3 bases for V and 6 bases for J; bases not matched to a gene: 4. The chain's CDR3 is CASSFNSGPGELFF. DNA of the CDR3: TGTGCCAGCAGCTTTAATAGCGGGCCCGGGGAGCTGTTTTTT.

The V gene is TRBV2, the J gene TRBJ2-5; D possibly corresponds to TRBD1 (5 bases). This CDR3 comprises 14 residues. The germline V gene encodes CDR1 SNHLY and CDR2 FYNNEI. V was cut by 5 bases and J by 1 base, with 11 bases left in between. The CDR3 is CASSLDTLQETQYF. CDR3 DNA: TGTGCCAGCAGTTTGGACACGCTCCAAGAGACCCAGTACTTC. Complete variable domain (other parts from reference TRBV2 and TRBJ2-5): EPEVTQTPSHQVTQMGQEVILRCVPISNHLYFYWYRQILGQKVEFLVSFYNNEISEKSEIFDDQFSVERPDGSNFTLKIRSTKLEDSAMYFCASSLDTLQETQYFGPGTRLLVL.

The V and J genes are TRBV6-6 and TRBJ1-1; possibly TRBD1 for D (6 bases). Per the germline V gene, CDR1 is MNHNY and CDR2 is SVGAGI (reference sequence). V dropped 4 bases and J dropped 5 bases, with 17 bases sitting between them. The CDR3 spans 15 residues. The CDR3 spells CASSSPSRGGTEAFF. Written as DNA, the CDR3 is TGTGCCAGCAGTTCCCCATCCAGGGGCGGGACTGAAGCTTTCTTT.

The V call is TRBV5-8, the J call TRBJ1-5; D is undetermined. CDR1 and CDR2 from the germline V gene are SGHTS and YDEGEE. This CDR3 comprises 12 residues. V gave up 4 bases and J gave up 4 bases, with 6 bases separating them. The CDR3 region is CASSPFNQPQHF. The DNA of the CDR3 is TGTGCCAGCAGCCCCTTTAATCAGCCCCAGCATTTT. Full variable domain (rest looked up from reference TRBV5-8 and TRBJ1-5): EAGVTQSPTHLIKTRGQQATLRCSPISGHTSVYWYQQALGLGLQFLLWYDEGEERNRGNFPPRFSGRQFPNYSSELNVNALELEDSALYLCASSPFNQPQHFGDGTRLSIL.

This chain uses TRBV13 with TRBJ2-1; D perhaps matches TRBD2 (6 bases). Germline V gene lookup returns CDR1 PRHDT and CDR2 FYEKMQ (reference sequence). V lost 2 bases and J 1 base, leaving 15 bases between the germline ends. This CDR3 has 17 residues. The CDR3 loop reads CASSLPLTSKSYNEQFF. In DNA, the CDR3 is TGTGCCAGCAGCTTACCCCTTACTAGCAAATCCTACAATGAGCAGTTCTTC.

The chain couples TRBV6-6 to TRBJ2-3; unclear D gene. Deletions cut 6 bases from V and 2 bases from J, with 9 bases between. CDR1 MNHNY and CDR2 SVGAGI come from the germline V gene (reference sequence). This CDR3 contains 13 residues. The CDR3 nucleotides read TGTGCCAGCAGGGATGGGCCCACAGATACGCAGTATTTT. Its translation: CASRDGPTDTQYF.

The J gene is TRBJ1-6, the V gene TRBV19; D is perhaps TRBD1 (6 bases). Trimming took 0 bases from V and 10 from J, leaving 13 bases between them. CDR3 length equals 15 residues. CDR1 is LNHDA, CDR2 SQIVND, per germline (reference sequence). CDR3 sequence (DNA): TGTGCCAGTAGTATAGATGCAGGGGATGGATCACCCCTCCACTTT. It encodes CASSIDAGDGSPLHF.

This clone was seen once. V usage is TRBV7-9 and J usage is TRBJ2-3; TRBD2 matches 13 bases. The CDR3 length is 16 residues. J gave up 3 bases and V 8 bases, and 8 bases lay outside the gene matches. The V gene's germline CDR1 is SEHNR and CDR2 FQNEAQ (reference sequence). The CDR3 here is CASCRTSGGVTDTQYF. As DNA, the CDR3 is TGTGCCAGCTGTCGGACTAGCGGGGGAGTTACAGATACGCAGTATTTT.

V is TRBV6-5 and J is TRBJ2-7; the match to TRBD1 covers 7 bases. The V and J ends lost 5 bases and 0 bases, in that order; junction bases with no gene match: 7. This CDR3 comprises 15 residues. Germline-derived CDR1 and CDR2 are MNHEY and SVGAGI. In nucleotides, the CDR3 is TGTGCCAGCAGTCCCGAGTGGACAGGCTCCTACGAGCAGTACTTC. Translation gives CASSPEWTGSYEQYF.

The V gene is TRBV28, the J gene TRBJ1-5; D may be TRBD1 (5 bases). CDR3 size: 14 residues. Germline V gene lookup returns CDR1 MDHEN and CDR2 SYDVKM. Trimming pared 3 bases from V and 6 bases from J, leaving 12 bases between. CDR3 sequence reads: CASSLWQGTQPQHF. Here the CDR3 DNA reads TGTGCCAGCAGTTTGTGGCAGGGAACTCAGCCCCAGCATTTT.